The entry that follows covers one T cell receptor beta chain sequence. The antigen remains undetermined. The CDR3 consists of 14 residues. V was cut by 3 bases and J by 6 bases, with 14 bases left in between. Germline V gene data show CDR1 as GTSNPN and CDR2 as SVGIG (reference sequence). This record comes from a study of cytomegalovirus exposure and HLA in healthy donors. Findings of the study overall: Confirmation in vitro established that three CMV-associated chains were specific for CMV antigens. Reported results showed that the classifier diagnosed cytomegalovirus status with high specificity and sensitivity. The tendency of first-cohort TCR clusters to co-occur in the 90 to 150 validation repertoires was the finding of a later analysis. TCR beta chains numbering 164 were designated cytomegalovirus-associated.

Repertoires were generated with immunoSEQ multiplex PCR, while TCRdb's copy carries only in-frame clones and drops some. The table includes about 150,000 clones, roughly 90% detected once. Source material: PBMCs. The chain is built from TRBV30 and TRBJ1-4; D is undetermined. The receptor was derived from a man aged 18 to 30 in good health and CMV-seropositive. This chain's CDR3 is CAWRSRGLDEKLFF. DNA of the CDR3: TGTGCCTGGAGAAGTCGGGGTTTGGATGAAAAACTGTTTTTT.